This TCR beta chain was obtained from a study of shared clonotypes between healthy human individuals. With V trimmed by 5 bases and J by 6 bases, 9 bases remained unmatched. Germline V CDR1 and CDR2: SEHNR, FQNEAQ (reference sequence). The CDR3 consists of 15 residues. On sorted subsets, replicate PCRs used 150 to 250 ng DNA, or some 27,000 T cell genomes. Using immunoSEQ multiplex PCR, the repertoire was profiled, and TCRdb retains in-frame clones only, with some absent. The sample has 550,000 to 700,000 clones, less than 80% seen once. Sample: memory CD4+ T cells sorted from blood. Subset defined: CD45RA-negative fraction. This receptor was obtained from a woman in her twenties or thirties in good health. The V and J genes are TRBV7-9 and TRBJ2-2; 7 nucleotides line up with TRBD1. The CDR3 protein is CASSPRQGRAGELFF. CDR3 nucleotides: TGTGCCAGCAGCCCCCGACAGGGAAGGGCCGGGGAGCTGTTTTTT.